The TCR beta chain under discussion was sequenced for a study of blood T cell repertoires in COVID-19. Everyone who took part was roughly 18 to 89 years old, and they came from about 23 US areas. The repertoire was sequenced with immunoSEQ multiplex PCR; TCRdb's copy has only in-frame clones and lacks some. The table lists some 150,000 clones, about 90% of them singletons. Sequenced: PBMCs or T cells enriched from blood (not recorded which). The receptor was isolated from a human donor with acute COVID-19. The donor label of this sample is uncertain.

The CDR3 coding sequence is TGTGCCAGCAGTGCAAAAGTCGTTCAGGACAGAAACTATGGCTACACCTTC. The encoded protein is CASSAKVVQDRNYGYTF. The chain combines TRBV25-1 with TRBJ1-2, with D possibly matching TRBD1 (6 bases). CDR3 size: 17 residues. CDR1 is MGHDK and CDR2 is SYGVNS in the germline V gene. The V end was cut by 4 bases, the J end by 2 bases, with 20 bases between.